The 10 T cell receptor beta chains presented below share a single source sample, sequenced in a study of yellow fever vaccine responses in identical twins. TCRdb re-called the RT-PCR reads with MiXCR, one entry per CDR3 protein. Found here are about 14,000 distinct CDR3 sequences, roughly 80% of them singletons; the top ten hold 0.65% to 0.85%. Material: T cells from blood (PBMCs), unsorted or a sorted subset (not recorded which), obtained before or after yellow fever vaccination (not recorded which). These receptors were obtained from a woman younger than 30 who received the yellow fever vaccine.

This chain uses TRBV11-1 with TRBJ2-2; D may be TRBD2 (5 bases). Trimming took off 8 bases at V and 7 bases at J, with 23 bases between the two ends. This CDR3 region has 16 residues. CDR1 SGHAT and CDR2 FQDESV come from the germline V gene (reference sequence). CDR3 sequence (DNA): TGTGCCAGCGTCCGAGCCCGGGGAGCGCAGGACGGGGAGCTGTTTTTT. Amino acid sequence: CASVRARGAQDGELFF.

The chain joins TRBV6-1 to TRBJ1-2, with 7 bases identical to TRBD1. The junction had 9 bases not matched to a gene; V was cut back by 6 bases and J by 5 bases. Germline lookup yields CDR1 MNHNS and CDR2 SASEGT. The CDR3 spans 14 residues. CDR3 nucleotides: TGTGCCAGCAGGCGGGACAGTACCTATTATGGCTACACCTTC. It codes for CASRRDSTYYGYTF.

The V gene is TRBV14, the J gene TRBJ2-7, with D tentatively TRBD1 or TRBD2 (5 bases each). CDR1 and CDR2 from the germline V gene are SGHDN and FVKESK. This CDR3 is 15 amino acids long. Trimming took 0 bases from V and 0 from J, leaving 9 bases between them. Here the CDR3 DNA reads TGTGCCAGCAGCCAAGATTTTGGGGGCTCCTACGAGCAGTACTTC. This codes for CASSQDFGGSYEQYF. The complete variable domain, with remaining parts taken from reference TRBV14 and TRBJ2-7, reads EAGVTQFPSHSVIEKGQTVTLRCDPISGHDNLYWYRRVMGKEIKFLLHFVKESKQDESGMPNNRFLAERTGGTYSTLKVQPAELEDSGVYFCASSQDFGGSYEQYFGPGTRLTVT.

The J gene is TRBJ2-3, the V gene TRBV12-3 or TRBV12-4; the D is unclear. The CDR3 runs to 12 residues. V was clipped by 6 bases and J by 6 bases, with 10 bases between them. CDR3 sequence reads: CASSIQWDTQYF. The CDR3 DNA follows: TGTGCCAGCAGCATCCAGTGGGATACGCAGTATTTT.

CDR3 region: CASSLEGGPDTQYF. The CDR3 nucleotides are TGTGCCAGCAGCTTAGAGGGAGGGCCAGATACGCAGTATTTT. The chain uses TRBV7-6 and TRBJ2-3; 7 bases line up with TRBD2. The J segment lost 4 bases and the V segment lost 1 base, leaving 2 bases of the junction unmatched. Germline CDR1 and CDR2: SGHVS and FNYEAQ. This CDR3 spans 14 amino acids.

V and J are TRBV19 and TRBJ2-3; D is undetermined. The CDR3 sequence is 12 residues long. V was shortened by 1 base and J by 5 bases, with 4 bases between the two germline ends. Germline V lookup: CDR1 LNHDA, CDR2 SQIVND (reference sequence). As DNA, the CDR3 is TGTGCCAGTAGTATAGGGGTAGATACGCAGTATTTT. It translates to CASSIGVDTQYF.

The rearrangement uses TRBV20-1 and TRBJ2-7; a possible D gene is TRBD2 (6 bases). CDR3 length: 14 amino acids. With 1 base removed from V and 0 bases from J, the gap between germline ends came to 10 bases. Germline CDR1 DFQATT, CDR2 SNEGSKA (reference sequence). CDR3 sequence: CSARVQGGSYEQYV. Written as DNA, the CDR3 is TGCAGTGCTAGAGTCCAGGGAGGCTCCTACGAGCAGTACGTC.

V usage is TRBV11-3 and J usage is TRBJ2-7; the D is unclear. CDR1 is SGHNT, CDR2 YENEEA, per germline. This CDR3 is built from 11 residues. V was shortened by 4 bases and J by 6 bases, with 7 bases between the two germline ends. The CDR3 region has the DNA TGTGCCAGCAGCTCCTCATTCGAGCAGTACTTC. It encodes CASSSSFEQYF.

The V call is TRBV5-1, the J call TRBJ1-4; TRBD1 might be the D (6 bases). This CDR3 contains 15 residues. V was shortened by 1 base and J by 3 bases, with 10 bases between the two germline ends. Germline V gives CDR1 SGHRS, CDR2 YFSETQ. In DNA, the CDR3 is TGCGCCAGCAGCTTGTCACAGGGATCTAATGAAAAACTGTTTTTT. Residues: CASSLSQGSNEKLFF.

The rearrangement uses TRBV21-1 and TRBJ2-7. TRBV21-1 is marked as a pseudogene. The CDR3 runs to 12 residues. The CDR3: CASRNPSYEQYV. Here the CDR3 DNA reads TGTGCCAGCAGAAACCCGTCCTACGAGCAGTACGTC.